These 25 T cell receptor beta chains share one sample of origin, sequenced in a study of blood T cell repertoires in COVID-19 (dated by TCRdb to the early 2020s). Library method: the immunoSEQ multiplex PCR assay. What TCRdb holds here is the immuneACCESS table cut down to in-frame rearrangements. Part of the clones is not present; checked against another copy, under half of the missing clones reflect an unresolved V gene, and the others are unexplained. In this sample the table shows about 280,000 clones, around 85% of which occur a single time. Under 3% of the sample lies in the top ten. The source material was PBMCs or T cells enriched from blood (not recorded which). These receptors came from a woman between 45 and 60 years old who had recovered from COVID-19.

The chain joins TRBV30 to TRBJ1-6; 9 bases are a match to TRBD1. CDR1 and CDR2 (germline): GTSNPN, SVGIG (reference sequence). The CDR3 spans 11 residues. V was clipped by 5 bases and J by 13 bases; unmatched bases: 3. CDR3 residues: CAWDRGGPLHF. DNA of the CDR3: TGTGCCTGGGACAGGGGGGGCCCCCTCCACTTT.

This clone was observed a few times. The chain joins TRBV2 to TRBJ1-5, with D possibly being TRBD1 (5 bases). V lost 3 bases, J lost 0 bases, and 9 bases lay in between. CDR3 length: 15 residues. The germline CDR1 and CDR2 sequences are SNHLY and FYNNEI. This chain's CDR3 is CASSEFRDSNQPQHF. The CDR3 DNA sequence: TGTGCCAGCAGTGAGTTCAGGGATAGCAATCAGCCCCAGCATTTT.

V gene TRBV19 combines with J gene TRBJ2-7; 8 nucleotides agree with TRBD1. From germline, CDR1 is LNHDA and CDR2 SQIVND (reference sequence). The CDR3 totals 15 residues. The V segment lost 6 bases and the J segment 1 base; nucleotides outside the gene matches: 8. CDR3 sequence: CASSPMRTGSYEQYF. CDR3 in DNA: TGTGCCAGTAGCCCGATGCGGACAGGGTCCTACGAGCAGTACTTC.

The chain combines TRBV4-3 with TRBJ2-7; 10 bases fit TRBD2. This CDR3 comprises 14 residues. V dropped 4 bases and J dropped 4; count of bases not matched to a gene: 4. Germline CDR1 is LGHNA and CDR2 is YSLEER. CDR3: CASSRTSGPYEQYF. CDR3 coding DNA: TGCGCCAGCAGCCGGACTAGCGGACCGTACGAGCAGTACTTC.

This clone was detected only once. This chain uses TRBV5-4 with TRBJ1-6; 11 bases are a match to TRBD1. J was trimmed by 10 bases and V by 4 bases; bases with no gene match: 7. This CDR3 has 15 amino acids. Germline assignment: CDR1 SGHNT and CDR2 YYREEE (reference sequence). The CDR3 nucleotides read TGTGCCAGCAGCACAGGGGACAGGGGGGGGTCACCCCTCCACTTT. Protein product: CASSTGDRGGSPLHF.

This clone was detected only a few times. This chain links TRBV5-4 with TRBJ1-2, with D unclear. V lost 4 bases, J lost 1 base, and 14 bases lay in between. This CDR3 region has 15 residues. CDR1 and CDR2 from the germline V gene are SGHNT and YYREEE (reference sequence). CDR3 DNA: TGTGCCAGCAGCCAAACAGTACCACTTAACTATGGCTACACCTTC. Translation gives CASSQTVPLNYGYTF.

The V call is TRBV19, the J call TRBJ2-1; 10 bases line up with TRBD2. Per germline, CDR1 LNHDA and CDR2 SQIVND (reference sequence). CDR3 size: 15 residues. V lost 5 bases and J lost 9; bases outside the gene matches: 10. CDR3 in amino acids: CASSASSGGLGEQFF. CDR3 DNA: TGTGCCAGTAGTGCATCTAGCGGGGGTCTGGGTGAGCAGTTCTTC. The full variable domain, with the rest looked up from reference TRBV19 and TRBJ2-1, is DGGITQSPKYLFRKEGQNVTLSCEQNLNHDAMYWYRQDPGQGLRLIYYSQIVNDFQKGDIAEGYSVSREKKESFPLTVTSAQKNPTAFYLCASSASSGGLGEQFFGPGTRLTVL.

V usage is TRBV5-1 and J usage is TRBJ1-1; no firm D call. Germline values: CDR1 SGHRS, CDR2 YFSETQ. The CDR3 has 14 amino acids. The V end was cut by 0 bases, the J end by 7 bases, with 13 bases between. CDR3 in amino acids: CASSLATGSGEAFF. CDR3 bases: TGCGCCAGCAGCTTGGCAACGGGGAGTGGTGAAGCTTTCTTT.

In its sample, this clone was seen many times. The chain links TRBV5-4 to TRBJ2-7, with D possibly being TRBD2 (6 bases). V gave up 4 bases and J gave up 7 bases, with 15 bases separating them. The CDR3 extends over 13 amino acids. Germline V gene data show CDR1 as SGHNT and CDR2 as YYREEE (reference sequence). The CDR3: CASSQGNGGEQYF. The CDR3 bases are TGTGCCAGCAGCCAGGGTAACGGGGGTGAGCAGTACTTC.

This chain connects TRBV7-9 to TRBJ1-2; D possibly corresponds to TRBD1 (6 bases). Trimming took off 3 bases at V and 3 bases at J, with 17 bases between the two ends. There are 16 residues in the CDR3. Germline V gene sequence: CDR1 SEHNR, CDR2 FQNEAQ (reference sequence). CDR3 nucleotide sequence: TGTGCCAGCAGCTTTGAGTACAGGGAGTGGGACTATGGCTACACCTTC. Its protein is CASSFEYREWDYGYTF.

A single count supports this clone. The chain recombines TRBV19 with TRBJ1-1, with 7 nucleotides matching TRBD1. Germline CDR1 is LNHDA and CDR2 is SQIVND (reference sequence). This CDR3 comprises 15 residues. The V segment lost 3 bases and the J segment 5 bases; nucleotides outside the gene matches: 9. CDR3 protein: CASSIPTGILTEAFF. The CDR3 DNA reads TGTGCCAGTAGTATCCCGACAGGGATATTGACTGAAGCTTTCTTT.

The genes are TRBV13 and TRBJ1-2; 7 positions match TRBD1. V lost 4 bases, J lost 4 bases, and 9 bases stayed unmatched. The CDR3 extends over 15 amino acids. Germline loops: CDR1 PRHDT, CDR2 FYEKMQ (reference sequence). The CDR3 coding sequence is TGTGCCAGCAGCTCCAGGGGGTCCCCCCGCTATGGCTACACCTTC. As protein: CASSSRGSPRYGYTF.

The CDR3 DNA sequence: TGTGCCAGCAGCTTACTAGGTTCTATTGAAAAACTGTTTTTT. It translates to CASSLLGSIEKLFF. The chain uses TRBV11-2 and TRBJ1-4; D remains ambiguous. The CDR3 consists of 14 residues. The V gene's germline CDR1 is SGHAT and CDR2 FQNNGV. Trimming removed 2 bases from V and 7 bases from J, with 11 bases in between.

The genes are TRBV30 and TRBJ1-4; TRBD1 might be the D (5 bases). The CDR3 has 15 amino acids. V lost 0 bases and J 7 bases, leaving 15 bases between the germline ends. Per the germline V gene, CDR1 is GTSNPN and CDR2 is SVGIG (reference sequence). CDR3 in DNA: TGTGCCTGGAGTGTACGAGCAGGGCTGGGTGAAAAACTGTTTTTT. Translating it yields CAWSVRAGLGEKLFF.

The chain couples TRBV7-9 to TRBJ2-4, with TRBD2 matching over 7 bases. The CDR3 extends over 14 amino acids. Germline-derived CDR1 and CDR2 are SEHNR and FQNEAQ (reference sequence). Trimming took 8 bases from V and 1 from J; bases not matched to a gene: 5. The CDR3 DNA sequence: TGTGCCAGCCGGGCCGGGGGGGCCAAAAACATTCAGTACTTC. Its protein product is CASRAGGAKNIQYF.

V usage is TRBV7-2 and J usage is TRBJ2-3, with D perhaps matching TRBD1 (5 bases). This CDR3 spans 13 amino acids. Germline CDR1 SGHTA, CDR2 FQGNSA. V was pared by 4 bases and J by 5 bases, with 10 bases between. CDR3 loop: CASSYNRRDTQYF. The CDR3 DNA sequence: TGTGCCAGCAGCTATAACAGGAGAGATACGCAGTATTTT.

The CDR3 spells CASSEYRTYGYTF. The CDR3 DNA is TGCGCCAGCAGTGAGTACCGGACATATGGCTACACCTTC. J is TRBJ1-2 and V is TRBV10-1; D is possibly TRBD1 (5 bases). The CDR3 contains 13 residues. The ends were cut back, 1 base at V and 5 bases at J, with 8 bases in the middle. Germline V CDR1 and CDR2: WNHNN, SYGVQD (reference sequence).

This chain links TRBV27 with TRBJ2-1, with 8 positions matching TRBD2. The V gene's germline CDR1 is MNHEY and CDR2 SMNVEV (reference sequence). This CDR3 is built from 14 residues. V dropped 3 bases and J dropped 9; count of bases not matched to a gene: 7. The chain's CDR3 is CASSLSTSGFEQFF. The CDR3 coding sequence is TGTGCCAGCAGTTTGTCTACTAGCGGATTTGAGCAGTTCTTC.

The sample holds one count of this clone. The chain employs TRBV6-5 and TRBJ1-3; weak D call: TRBD1 (6 bases). V shed 5 bases and J shed 2 bases, with 13 bases lying between them. CDR3 size: 15 residues. Germline CDR1 is MNHEY and CDR2 is SVGAGI. The CDR3 DNA follows: TGTGCCAGCAGTCCCGTGCGGGGGCCTGGAAACACCATATATTTT. Protein: CASSPVRGPGNTIYF.

The J gene is TRBJ2-1, the V gene TRBV19; D is perhaps TRBD2 (6 bases). Germline CDR1 LNHDA, CDR2 SQIVND (reference sequence). Deletions cut 8 bases from V and 7 bases from J, with 9 bases between. CDR3 length equals 11 residues. CDR3: CASGGSNEQFF. The CDR3 nucleotides read TGTGCCAGTGGGGGGTCGAATGAGCAGTTCTTC.

The chain combines TRBV5-5 with TRBJ2-1; TRBD1 matches 7 bases. This CDR3 has 13 amino acids. The germline CDR1 and CDR2 sequences are SGHKS and YYEKEE (reference sequence). J was trimmed by 4 bases and V by 3 bases; bases with no gene match: 1. CDR3 sequence: CASSSTGYNEQFF. DNA for the CDR3: TGTGCCAGCAGCTCGACAGGGTACAATGAGCAGTTCTTC.

The chain carries TRBV29-1 and TRBJ1-4, with a possible D match to TRBD1 (6 bases). This CDR3 spans 13 amino acids. Germline V CDR1 and CDR2: SQVTM, ANQGSEA. V lost 2 bases to trimming and J lost 7 bases, with 11 bases between them. The DNA of the CDR3 is TGCAGCGTTGAATCCCAGGGGCGTGAAAAACTGTTTTTT. This encodes CSVESQGREKLFF. The full variable domain, in which reference TRBV29-1 and TRBJ1-4 provide the parts outside the CDR3, is SAVISQKPSRDICQRGTSLTIQCQVDSQVTMMFWYRQQPGQSLTLIATANQGSEATYESGFVIDKFPISRPNLTFSTLTVSNMSPEDSSIYLCSVESQGREKLFFGSGTQLSVL.

The chain employs TRBV28 and TRBJ1-2; tentatively, D is TRBD1 (6 bases). CDR1 and CDR2 (germline): MDHEN, SYDVKM. Between the trimmed V and J ends, which lost 6 bases and 8 bases, there was a span of 16 bases. This CDR3 has 13 residues. In DNA form, the CDR3 reads TGTGCCAGCAGCAATACAGGGTTGGGAGGCTACACCTTC. It translates to CASSNTGLGGYTF.

The chain joins TRBV5-5 to TRBJ1-6, with 7 bases aligning to TRBD1. CDR1 and CDR2 from the germline V gene are SGHKS and YYEKEE (reference sequence). J was trimmed by 4 bases and V by 4 bases; bases with no gene match: 8. This CDR3 has 16 amino acids. CDR3 sequence reads: CASSLHGTEYNSPLHF. The CDR3 region has the DNA TGTGCCAGCAGCCTACACGGGACAGAATATAATTCACCCCTCCACTTT.

The chain uses TRBV29-1 and TRBJ1-4, with TRBD1 matching over 9 bases. Germline assignment: CDR1 SQVTM and CDR2 ANQGSEA. V lost 3 bases, J lost 4 bases, and 3 bases stayed unmatched. The CDR3 contains 14 residues. CDR3 residues: CSVDQGQGNEKLFF. The CDR3, as DNA: TGCAGCGTTGATCAGGGACAGGGTAATGAAAAACTGTTTTTT.